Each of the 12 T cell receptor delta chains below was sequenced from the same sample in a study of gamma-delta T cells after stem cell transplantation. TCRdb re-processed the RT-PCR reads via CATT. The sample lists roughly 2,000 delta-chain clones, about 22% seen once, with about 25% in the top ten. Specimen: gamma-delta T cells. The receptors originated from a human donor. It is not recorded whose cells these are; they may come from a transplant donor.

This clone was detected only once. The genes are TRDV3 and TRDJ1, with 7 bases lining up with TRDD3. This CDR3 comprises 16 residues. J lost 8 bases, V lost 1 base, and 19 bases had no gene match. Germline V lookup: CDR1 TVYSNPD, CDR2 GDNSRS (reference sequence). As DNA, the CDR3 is TGTGCCTTTATGGGCTACAATGAGCTGGGGGGAAGAAAACTCATCTTT. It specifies CAFMGYNELGGRKLIF. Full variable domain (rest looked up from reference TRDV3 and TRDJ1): CDKVTQSSPDQTVASGSEVVLLCTYDTVYSNPDLFWYRIRPDYSFQFVFYGDNSRSEGADFTQGRFSVKHILTQKAFHLVISPVRTEDSATYYCAFMGYNELGGRKLIFGKGTRVTVEP.

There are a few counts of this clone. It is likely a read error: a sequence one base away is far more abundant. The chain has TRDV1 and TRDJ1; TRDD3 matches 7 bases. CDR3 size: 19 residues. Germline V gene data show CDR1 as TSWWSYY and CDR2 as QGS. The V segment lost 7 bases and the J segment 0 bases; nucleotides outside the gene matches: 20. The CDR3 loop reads CALAPCTGDAPLYTDKLIF. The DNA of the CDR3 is TGTGCTCTTGCGCCGTGTACTGGGGATGCCCCCCTGTACACCGATAAACTCATCTTT.

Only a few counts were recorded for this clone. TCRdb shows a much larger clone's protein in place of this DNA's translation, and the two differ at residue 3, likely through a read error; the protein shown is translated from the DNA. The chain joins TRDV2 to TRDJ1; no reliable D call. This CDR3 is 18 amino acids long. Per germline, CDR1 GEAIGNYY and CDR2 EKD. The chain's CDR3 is CARDTLLTPNSYTDKLIF. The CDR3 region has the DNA TGTGCCCGTGACACCCTGCTGACACCGAATTCATACACCGATAAACTCATCTTT.

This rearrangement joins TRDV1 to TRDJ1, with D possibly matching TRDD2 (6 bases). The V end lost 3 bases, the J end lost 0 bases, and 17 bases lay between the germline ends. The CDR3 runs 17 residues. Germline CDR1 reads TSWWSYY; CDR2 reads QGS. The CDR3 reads CALGDAFPQMDTDKLIF. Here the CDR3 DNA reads TGTGCTCTTGGGGACGCCTTCCCTCAAATGGACACCGATAAACTCATCTTT.

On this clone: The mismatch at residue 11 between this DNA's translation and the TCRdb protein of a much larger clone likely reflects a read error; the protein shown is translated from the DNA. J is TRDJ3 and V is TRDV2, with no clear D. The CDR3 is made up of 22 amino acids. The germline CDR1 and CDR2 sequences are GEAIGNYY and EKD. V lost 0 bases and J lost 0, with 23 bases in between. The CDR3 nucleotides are TGTGCCTGTGACACCGCCGAGTCTCTTAGCGTCGCAGGCTCCTGGGACACCCGACAGATGTTTTTC. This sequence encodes CACDTAESLSVAGSWDTRQMFF.

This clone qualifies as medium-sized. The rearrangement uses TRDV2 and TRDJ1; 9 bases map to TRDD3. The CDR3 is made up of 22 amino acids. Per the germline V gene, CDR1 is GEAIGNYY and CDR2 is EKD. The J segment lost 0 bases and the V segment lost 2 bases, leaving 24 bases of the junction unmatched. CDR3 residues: CACDNLSTGGVTRGDNTDKLIF. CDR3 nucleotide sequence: TGTGCCTGTGACAACCTCAGTACTGGGGGAGTAACGAGAGGGGATAACACCGATAAACTCATCTTT.

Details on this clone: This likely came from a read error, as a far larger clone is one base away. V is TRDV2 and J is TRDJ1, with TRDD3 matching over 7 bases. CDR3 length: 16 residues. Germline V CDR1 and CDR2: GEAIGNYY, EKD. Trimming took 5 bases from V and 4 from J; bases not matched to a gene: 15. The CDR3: CACGYVLGSKYDKLIF. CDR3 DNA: TGTGCCTGTGGCTATGTACTGGGGTCTAAGTACGATAAACTCATCTTT.

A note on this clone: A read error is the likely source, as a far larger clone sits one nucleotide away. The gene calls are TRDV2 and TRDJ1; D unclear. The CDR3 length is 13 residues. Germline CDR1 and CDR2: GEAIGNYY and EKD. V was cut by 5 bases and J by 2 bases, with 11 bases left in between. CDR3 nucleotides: TGTGCCTGTGGCGGATTACGGACCGATAAACTCATCTTT. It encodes CACGGLRTDKLIF.

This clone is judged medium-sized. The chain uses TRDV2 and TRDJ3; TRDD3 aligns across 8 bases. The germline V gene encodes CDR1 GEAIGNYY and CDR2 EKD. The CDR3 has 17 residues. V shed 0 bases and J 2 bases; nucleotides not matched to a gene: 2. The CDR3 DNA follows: TGTGCCTGTGACACCGCTGGGGGAACCTGGGACACCCGACAGATGTTTTTC. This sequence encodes CACDTAGGTWDTRQMFF.

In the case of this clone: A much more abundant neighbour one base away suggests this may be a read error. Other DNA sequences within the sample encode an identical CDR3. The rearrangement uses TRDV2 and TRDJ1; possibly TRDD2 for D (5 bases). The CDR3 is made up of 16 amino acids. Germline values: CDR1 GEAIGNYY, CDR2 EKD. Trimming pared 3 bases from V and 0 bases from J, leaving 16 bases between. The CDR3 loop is CACDSLRGTYTDKLIF. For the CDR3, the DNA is TGTGCCTGTGACTCCCTACGGGGTACGTACACCGATAAACTCATCTTT.

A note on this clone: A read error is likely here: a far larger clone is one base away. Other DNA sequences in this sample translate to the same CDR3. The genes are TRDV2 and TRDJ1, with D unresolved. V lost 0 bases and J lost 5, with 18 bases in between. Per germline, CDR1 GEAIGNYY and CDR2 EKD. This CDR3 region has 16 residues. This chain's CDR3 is CACDTVGTRRVDKLIF. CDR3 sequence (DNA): TGTGCCTGTGACACCGTCGGTACTCGTCGGGTAGATAAACTCATCTTT.

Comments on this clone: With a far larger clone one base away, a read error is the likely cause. CDR3: CACDSMQSWLGDDTDKLIF. The CDR3 region has the DNA TGTGCCTGTGACTCTATGCAATCCTGGCTGGGGGATGACACCGATAAACTCATCTTT. The gene calls are TRDV2 and TRDJ1; 9 bases are shared with TRDD3. Trimming cost V 3 bases and J 0 bases; bases outside gene matches: 16. This CDR3 spans 19 amino acids. The germline V gene encodes CDR1 GEAIGNYY and CDR2 EKD.